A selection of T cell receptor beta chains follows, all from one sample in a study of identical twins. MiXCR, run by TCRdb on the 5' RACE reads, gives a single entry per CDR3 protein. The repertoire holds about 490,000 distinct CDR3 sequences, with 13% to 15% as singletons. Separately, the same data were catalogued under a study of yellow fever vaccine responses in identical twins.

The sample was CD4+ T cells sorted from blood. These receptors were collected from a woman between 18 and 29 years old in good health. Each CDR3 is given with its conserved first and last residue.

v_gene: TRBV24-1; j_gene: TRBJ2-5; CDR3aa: CATSAAGTTQETQYF
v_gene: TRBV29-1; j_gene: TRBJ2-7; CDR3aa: CSVQTQVSGQYF
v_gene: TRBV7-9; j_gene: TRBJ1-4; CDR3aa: CASSLVRAEEKLFF
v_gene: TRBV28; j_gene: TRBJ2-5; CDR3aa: CATTGTQRVQETQYF
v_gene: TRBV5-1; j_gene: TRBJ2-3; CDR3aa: CASSRPALVDTQYF
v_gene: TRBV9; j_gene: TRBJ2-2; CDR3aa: CASSGRPAHTGELFF
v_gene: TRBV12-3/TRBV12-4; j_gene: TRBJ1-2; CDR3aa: CASSHRQGSGDYGYTF
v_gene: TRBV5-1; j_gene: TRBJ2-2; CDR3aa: CASSWGLAGELFF
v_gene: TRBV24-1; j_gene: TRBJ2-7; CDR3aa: CATSDGRVPYEQYF
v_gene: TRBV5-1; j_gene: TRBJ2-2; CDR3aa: CASRLNGQTGELFF
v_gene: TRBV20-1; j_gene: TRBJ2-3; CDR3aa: CSASSGRLGDTQYF
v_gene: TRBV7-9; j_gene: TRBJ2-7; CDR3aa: CASSETGTTLGQYF
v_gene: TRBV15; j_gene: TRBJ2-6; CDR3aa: CATSRVKQVILSSGANVLTF
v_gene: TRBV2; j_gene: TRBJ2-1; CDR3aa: CASSEVLQTATQFF
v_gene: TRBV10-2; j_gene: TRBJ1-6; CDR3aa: CASSETGGSPLHF
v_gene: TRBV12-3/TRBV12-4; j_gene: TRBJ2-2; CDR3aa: CASRVPTAEKTGELFF
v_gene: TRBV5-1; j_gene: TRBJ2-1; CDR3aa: CASSFQGTYNEQFF
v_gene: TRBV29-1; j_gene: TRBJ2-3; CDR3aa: CSVRTSGITDTQYF
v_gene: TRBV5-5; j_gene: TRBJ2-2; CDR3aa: CASSLDPRVRTGELFF
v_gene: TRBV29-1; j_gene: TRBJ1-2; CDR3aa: CSVEGPGQINYGYTF
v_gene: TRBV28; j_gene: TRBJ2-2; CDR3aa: CATKQYTGELFF
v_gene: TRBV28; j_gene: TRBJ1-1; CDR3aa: CASRPPTGNTEAFF
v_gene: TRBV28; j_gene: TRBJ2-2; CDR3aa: CASCRAGPTGELFF
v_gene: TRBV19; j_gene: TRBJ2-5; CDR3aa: CASSIAPRETQYF
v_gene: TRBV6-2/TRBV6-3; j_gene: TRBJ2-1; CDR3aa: CASRKGAAYNEQFF
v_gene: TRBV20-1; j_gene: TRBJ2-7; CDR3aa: CSATPSGRVSYEQYF
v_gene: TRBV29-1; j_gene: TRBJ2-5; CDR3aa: CSVDQETQYF
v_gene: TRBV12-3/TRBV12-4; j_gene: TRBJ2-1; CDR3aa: CASTWGTGSYNEQFF
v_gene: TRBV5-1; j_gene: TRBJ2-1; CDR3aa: CASSVNRDPANEQFF
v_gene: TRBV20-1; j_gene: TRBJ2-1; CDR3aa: CSAGTRDRQFF
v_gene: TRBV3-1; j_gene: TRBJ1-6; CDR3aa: CASSQVSGGSPLHF
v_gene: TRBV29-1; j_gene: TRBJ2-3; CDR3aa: CSVTRPSGNTPYF
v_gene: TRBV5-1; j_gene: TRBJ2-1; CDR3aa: CASSLGLSNNEQFF
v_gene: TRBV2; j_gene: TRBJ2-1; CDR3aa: CASPARGSSYNEQFF
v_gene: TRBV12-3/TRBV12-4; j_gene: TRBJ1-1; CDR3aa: CASSSRTGRDTEAFF
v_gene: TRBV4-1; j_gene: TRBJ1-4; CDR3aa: CASSQEGTRVEKLFF
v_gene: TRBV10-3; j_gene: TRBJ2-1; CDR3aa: CAISDGDNEQFF
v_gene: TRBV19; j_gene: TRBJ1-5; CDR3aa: CASRWQGSNQPQHF
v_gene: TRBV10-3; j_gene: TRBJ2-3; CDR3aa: CAIRGLAGGRTDTQYF
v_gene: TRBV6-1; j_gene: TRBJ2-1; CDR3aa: CASSRTRHYEQFF
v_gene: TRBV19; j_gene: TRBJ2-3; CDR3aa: CASSIGTPSTDTQYF
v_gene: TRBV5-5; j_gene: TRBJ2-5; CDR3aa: CASSYGGSFQETQYF
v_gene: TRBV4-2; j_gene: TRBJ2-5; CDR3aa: CASSQERTSGTQYF
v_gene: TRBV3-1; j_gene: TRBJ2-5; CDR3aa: CASSPGTARRETQYF
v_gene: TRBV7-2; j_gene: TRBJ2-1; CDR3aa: CASSLVGSPHNEQFF
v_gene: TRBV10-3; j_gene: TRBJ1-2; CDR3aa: CAISESRNYGYTF
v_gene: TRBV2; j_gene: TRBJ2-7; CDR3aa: CASSQFGASYEQYF
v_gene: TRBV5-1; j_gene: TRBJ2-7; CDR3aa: CASSFGTAVYEQYF
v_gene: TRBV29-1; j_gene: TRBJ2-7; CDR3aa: CSVVLAGTYYEQYF
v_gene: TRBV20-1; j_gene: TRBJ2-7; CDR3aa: CSAPGGPPSYEQYF
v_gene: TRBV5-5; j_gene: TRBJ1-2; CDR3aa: CASSLDLGRGYGYTF
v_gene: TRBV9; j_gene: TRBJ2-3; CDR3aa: CASSVVRLGGTSTDTQYF
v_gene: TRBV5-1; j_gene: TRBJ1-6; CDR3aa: CASSQTQAYNSPLHF
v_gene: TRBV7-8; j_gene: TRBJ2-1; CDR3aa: CASSSRLPGPYNEQFF
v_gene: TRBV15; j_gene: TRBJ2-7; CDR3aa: CATSRATGMYEQYF
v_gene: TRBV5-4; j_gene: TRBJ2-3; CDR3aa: CASSLSVLAGGWTDTQYF
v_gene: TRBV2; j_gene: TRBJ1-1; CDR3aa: CASSEVTVNTEAFF
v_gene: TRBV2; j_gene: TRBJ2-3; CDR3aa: CASKREETDTQYF
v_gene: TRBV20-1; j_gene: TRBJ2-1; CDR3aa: CSASFHPGNEQFF